Listed below are T cell receptor beta chains from one sample, sequenced in a study of CD8 T cells in ankylosing spondylitis. Each CDR3 protein is one row after TCRdb ran MiXCR on the 5' RACE reads. The data show over 100,000 distinct CDR3 sequences, about 7% seen once. Sequenced: blood, either unsorted or a sorted T cell fraction (not recorded which). These receptor sequences come from a male donor with ankylosing spondylitis or in good health (not recorded which). The CDR3 runs from the conserved cysteine through the conserved F or W. A D gene is named only where the DNA matches it firmly. Clone size is not always given. Where it is, it says once, few, many or a class for expanded clones.

DNA: TGTGCCAGCAGTTGGCAGGGGGCGTCCAACTATGGCTACACCTTC; CDR3: CASSWQGASNYGYTF; V: TRBV27; J: TRBJ1-2; D: TRBD1; size: many
DNA: TGCAGCGTTGTCAGGGGGCGCGAGCAGTACTTC; CDR3: CSVVRGREQYF; V: TRBV29-1; J: TRBJ2-7; D: TRBD1; size: many
DNA: TGTGCCAGCAACAGGGCGAACGAGCAGTACTTC; CDR3: CASNRANEQYF; V: TRBV6-6; J: TRBJ2-7; D: -; size: many
DNA: TGTGCCAGCAGCGAGGGACGAACTAACTATGGCTACACCTTC; CDR3: CASSEGRTNYGYTF; V: TRBV7-9; J: TRBJ1-2; D: -; size: many
DNA: TGCGCCAGCAGCTTGGAATCAGGCCACTATGGCTACACCTTC; CDR3: CASSLESGHYGYTF; V: TRBV5-1; J: TRBJ1-2; D: -; size: many
DNA: TGCGCCAGCAGCTTCGGCGGGACAGGGGGTTATGGCTACACCTTC; CDR3: CASSFGGTGGYGYTF; V: TRBV5-1; J: TRBJ1-2; D: TRBD1; size: many
DNA: TGTGCCAGCAGCGACAGCACCATATATTTT; CDR3: CASSDSTIYF; V: TRBV28; J: TRBJ1-3; D: -; size: -
DNA: TGCAGCGTTCAAACGGGAGGGGCTAAAGCCCTCCACTTT; CDR3: CSVQTGGAKALHF; V: TRBV29-1; J: TRBJ1-6; D: -; size: many
DNA: TGTGCCAGCTCACCACGCGCTAGCGGGGGAAGGGAGCAGTTCTTC; CDR3: CASSPRASGGREQFF; V: TRBV18; J: TRBJ2-1; D: TRBD2; size: many
DNA: TGTGCCAGCAGCGGGGGACAGTCGAACACCGGGGAGCTGTTTTTT; CDR3: CASSGGQSNTGELFF; V: TRBV9; J: TRBJ2-2; D: TRBD1; size: many
DNA: TGCAGTGCTAGAGTGGGTCTGGGTCAGGCCAGGGGGAACTATGGCTACACCTTC; CDR3: CSARVGLGQARGNYGYTF; V: TRBV20-1; J: TRBJ1-2; D: TRBD1; size: many
DNA: TGTGCCACCAGTGGCCCCAGTGAGGGCTACGAGCAGTACTTC; CDR3: CATSGPSEGYEQYF; V: TRBV24-1; J: TRBJ2-7; D: -; size: many
DNA: TGTGCCATACGACCGGTCGAGGGCCCCTACGAGCAGTACTTC; CDR3: CAIRPVEGPYEQYF; V: TRBV10-3; J: TRBJ2-7; D: -; size: -
DNA: TGCAGTGGGACAGCAGGTCCTACTGGAAACACCATATATTTT; CDR3: CSGTAGPTGNTIYF; V: TRBV20-1; J: TRBJ1-3; D: -; size: many
DNA: TGTGCCAGCAGTTGGACAGGGGTTCAGGAGACCCAGTACTTC; CDR3: CASSWTGVQETQYF; V: TRBV6-5; J: TRBJ2-5; D: TRBD1; size: -
DNA: TGTGCCAGCAGTGCAGACAGGGAGAAAAACTCCTACGAGCAGTACTTC; CDR3: CASSADREKNSYEQYF; V: TRBV25-1; J: TRBJ2-7; D: TRBD1; size: many
DNA: TGTGCCAGCAGGATTTACTCTGGGGCCAACGTCCTGACTTTC; CDR3: CASRIYSGANVLTF; V: TRBV12-3/TRBV12-4; J: TRBJ2-6; D: -; size: many
DNA: TGTGCCAGCAGCTTAGGAGGGATAATCTACGAGCAGTACTTC; CDR3: CASSLGGIIYEQYF; V: TRBV7-2; J: TRBJ2-7; D: -; size: many
DNA: TGCAGCGTTGAGGAGACAGCTCCTTTCGAGCAGTACTTC; CDR3: CSVEETAPFEQYF; V: TRBV29-1; J: TRBJ2-7; D: -; size: many
DNA: TGCGCCAGCCACGAGTACCAAGAGACCCAGTACTTC; CDR3: CASHEYQETQYF; V: TRBV5-1; J: TRBJ2-5; D: -; size: few
DNA: TGTGCCAGCAGTCTTGACACCGGGGAGCTGTTTTTT; CDR3: CASSLDTGELFF; V: TRBV12-3/TRBV12-4; J: TRBJ2-2; D: -; size: many
DNA: TGCGCCAGCGGCGAGAAGGACACTGAAGCTTTCTTT; CDR3: CASGEKDTEAFF; V: TRBV5-1; J: TRBJ1-1; D: -; size: many
DNA: TGTGCCAGCAGTCGCGTAAACACCGGGGAGCTGTTTTTT; CDR3: CASSRVNTGELFF; V: TRBV2; J: TRBJ2-2; D: -; size: few
DNA: TGTGCCACCAGCATATCGACTAGCGGGAGCGGGCCCACAGATACGCAGTATTTT; CDR3: CATSISTSGSGPTDTQYF; V: TRBV15; J: TRBJ2-3; D: TRBD2; size: many
DNA: TGCAGTGCTAGAGTCCCCAGCACAGATACGCAGTATTTT; CDR3: CSARVPSTDTQYF; V: TRBV20-1; J: TRBJ2-3; D: -; size: many
DNA: TGTGCCTGGAGTGTAGGCAGATCCTACGAGCAGTACTTC; CDR3: CAWSVGRSYEQYF; V: TRBV30; J: TRBJ2-7; D: -; size: many
DNA: TGTGCCAGCACTTCACCGGGGGGGCTCCCCTTCTTC; CDR3: CASTSPGGLPFF; V: TRBV6-4; J: TRBJ2-1; D: TRBD2; size: many
DNA: TGCGCCAGCAGCTTGGCCGGGACAGCCTACAATGAGCAGTTCTTC; CDR3: CASSLAGTAYNEQFF; V: TRBV5-1; J: TRBJ2-1; D: TRBD1; size: many
DNA: TGTGCCAGCCGGGATGGAGGGAATGAGCAGTTCTTC; CDR3: CASRDGGNEQFF; V: TRBV7-2; J: TRBJ2-1; D: -; size: many
DNA: TGCGCCAGCAGCCACCTATCCAGCTCCTACAATGAGCAGTTCTTC; CDR3: CASSHLSSSYNEQFF; V: TRBV4-3; J: TRBJ2-1; D: -; size: few
DNA: TGTGCCAGCAGTGACCCGGCCTTACATGACTTC; CDR3: CASSDPALHDF; V: TRBV7-9; J: TRBJ2-1; D: -; size: many
DNA: TGTGCCAGCAGCCAAGTCACAGGGTTCTCTGGGGCCAACGTCCTGACTTTC; CDR3: CASSQVTGFSGANVLTF; V: TRBV4-2; J: TRBJ2-6; D: -; size: many
DNA: TGTGCCAGCAGCCAAGACGACAGGAGACTAGCCAAAAACATTCAGTACTTC; CDR3: CASSQDDRRLAKNIQYF; V: TRBV4-2; J: TRBJ2-4; D: -; size: many
DNA: TGTGCCATCAGTGGTTCGTCTAGTGAGCTCGGGGAGCTGTTTTTT; CDR3: CAISGSSSELGELFF; V: TRBV10-3; J: TRBJ2-2; D: -; size: many
DNA: TGTGCCAGCAGCTTAGGTTTGGCCGGGGAGCTGTTTTTT; CDR3: CASSLGLAGELFF; V: TRBV5-6; J: TRBJ2-2; D: -; size: many
DNA: TGCAGTGCTAGAGTTAGGGGCGGGAGGGTCTCCGAGACCCAGTACTTC; CDR3: CSARVRGGRVSETQYF; V: TRBV20-1; J: TRBJ2-5; D: TRBD2; size: many
DNA: TGTGCCAGCAGTTACGTTGGGGAGACCCAGTACTTC; CDR3: CASSYVGETQYF; V: TRBV6-2/TRBV6-3; J: TRBJ2-5; D: -; size: many
DNA: TGTGCCAGCAGCTTAGTAGCCTCGGGACCCACCTCCACAGATACGCAGTATTTT; CDR3: CASSLVASGPTSTDTQYF; V: TRBV11-2; J: TRBJ2-3; D: -; size: many
DNA: TGTGCCAACAGCACCAGTCCCGTTGGGAGCCTAGCGGGAGGGCCGTGGTACACCGGGGAGCTGTTTTTT; CDR3: CANSTSPVGSLAGGPWYTGELFF; V: TRBV12-1; J: TRBJ2-2; D: -; size: once
DNA: TGTGCTCAGGTCGGGGGAGGGAATGAGCAGTTCTTC; CDR3: CAQVGGGNEQFF; V: TRBV30; J: TRBJ2-1; D: TRBD2; size: many
DNA: TGCGCCAGCAGCCCATGGACAGCGTCCACAGATACGCAGTATTTT; CDR3: CASSPWTASTDTQYF; V: TRBV5-1; J: TRBJ2-3; D: -; size: many
DNA: TGCGCCAGCAGCCCGGGACAGGGGCAGAATACGCAGTATTTT; CDR3: CASSPGQGQNTQYF; V: TRBV5-1; J: TRBJ2-3; D: TRBD1; size: many
DNA: TGTGCCAGCAGTTTCGGCGGGAGGGCCGTAGATACGCAGTATTTT; CDR3: CASSFGGRAVDTQYF; V: TRBV28; J: TRBJ2-3; D: TRBD2; size: many
DNA: TGTGCCAGCAGCCTCTCGGTGGGCGGGAGAGGGTACCAAGAGACCCAGTACTTC; CDR3: CASSLSVGGRGYQETQYF; V: TRBV9; J: TRBJ2-5; D: TRBD2; size: many
DNA: TGCAGTGCTAGGGACAGACCGAGCTCCTACGAGCAGTACTTC; CDR3: CSARDRPSSYEQYF; V: TRBV20-1; J: TRBJ2-7; D: -; size: many
DNA: TGTGCCAGCAGCCAGAACCAGCGGGAGAGGGCGCAGTACTTC; CDR3: CASSQNQRERAQYF; V: TRBV3-1; J: TRBJ2-7; D: TRBD2; size: many
DNA: TGCAGTGCTATAACAACGCTCGGGGAGACCCAGTACTTC; CDR3: CSAITTLGETQYF; V: TRBV20-1; J: TRBJ2-5; D: -; size: many
DNA: TGTGCCAGCGCGTCGGGACTAGCGGGCATGAAAGAGACCCAGTACTTC; CDR3: CASASGLAGMKETQYF; V: TRBV9; J: TRBJ2-5; D: TRBD2; size: many
DNA: TGCAGTGCTAGCCTCCGGGGTAGGAGCACTGAAGCTTTCTTT; CDR3: CSASLRGRSTEAFF; V: TRBV20-1; J: TRBJ1-1; D: -; size: many
DNA: TGCGCCAGCAGCTGGGCCTTTGGGTATGGCTACACCTTC; CDR3: CASSWAFGYGYTF; V: TRBV5-1; J: TRBJ1-2; D: -; size: many
DNA: TGTGCCAGCAGCTTTGTTGTCTTTGTGGAAGATACGCAGTATTTT; CDR3: CASSFVVFVEDTQYF; V: TRBV7-2; J: TRBJ2-3; D: -; size: many
DNA: TGTGCCAGCAGCCTAGAACAGGGCCGGATCTTC; CDR3: CASSLEQGRIF; V: TRBV7-2; J: TRBJ2-1; D: -; size: many